This record looks at one T cell receptor (beta chain) sequence and its context. This clone's antigen is unknown. Per-base qualities were not stored, and no clone one base away is much larger. Participants in the prospective study were enrolled through a virtual design, were aged roughly 18 to 100 years, and lived in roughly 25 United States geographic areas. To assign participants to cohorts, the prospective study relied on clinical history that participants themselves reported in a screening survey and a study questionnaire. Recovered participants in ImmuneRACE Cohort 3 were defined as having two consecutive negative NP/OP PCR tests, clearance from a healthcare professional, or resolution of symptoms. In the prospective study, whole blood, serum and a nasopharyngeal or oropharyngeal swab were collected from each participant by mobile phlebotomists. Participants in the prospective study had the option to provide additional blood draws and questionnaires over an approximately 2-month period. Blood samples from the prospective study were shipped frozen or at room temperature prior to DNA extraction.

The immunoSEQ Assay, a bias-controlled multiplex PCR, was used to amplify TCRbeta CDR3 regions from genomic DNA. The original methods were these. The number of nucleated cells in each sample was estimated by amplification of reference gene primers within the assay. To quantify the absolute abundance of each unique TCRbeta CDR3 rearrangement, sequence reads were collapsed and filtered. For each sample, productive Simpson clonality was calculated as the square root of Simpson's diversity index across productive rearrangements. TCRdb provides this immuneACCESS table in a form limited to in-frame rearrangements. Some clones are lacking; in checked studies, under half of them reflect an unresolved V gene, and why the rest are absent is not known. D and trimming were read from the DNA, whereas the V and J calls and clone size are those reported in that table. This sample holds about 330,000 clones; about 90% were observed only once. Together, the top ten hold roughly 5.3% of the sample.

The data were taken from a study of blood T cell repertoires in COVID-19 (dated by TCRdb to the early 2020s). With regard to the full study: Samples from collaborators originated in the United States, Italy and Spain and spanned both the acute and convalescent phases of COVID-19. The prospective study material was composed of cDNA or gDNA derived from T cells, B-cell-depleted T cells, or PBMCs. Subjects who had been exposed to COVID-19, were actively infected with it, or had recovered from it provided the deeply sampled blood TCRbeta repertoires that made up the dataset. The repertoires were made available in a free public database intended to serve as a resource for research on the immune response to SARS-CoV-2. Samples were obtained from the ongoing ImmuneRACE study (first 160 participants) and from about 1,300 subjects provided by 6 global collaborators. Nearly every sample came with metadata listing a de-identified subject ID, COVID-19 status, age in years and sex. Where available, HLA class I and class II types were obtained from metadata supplied by the sample provider rather than from assay-based typing.

On the study overall, not on this receptor specifically: Clinical and demographic metadata were provided uncurated, with the amount varying by source and participant.

From the cysteine up to the phenylalanine, the CDR3 has a length of 15 residues. Of the read, only the CDR3 DNA is kept; its 45 bases are in frame from base 1. Relative to germline, V is missing 4 bases and J is missing 1 base, with 6 bases of the junction outside any gene match. Looking up the germline V gene (reference sequence) yields CDR1 LNHDA and CDR2 SQIVND. The rearranged chain carries TRBV19 and TRBJ1-1, with TRBD1 matching 7 junction bases. Sequenced material: PBMCs or T cells enriched from blood (not recorded which). This TCR was recovered from a woman in her twenties or thirties who had recovered from COVID-19. This receptor carries the CDR3 CASSRGGVGNTEAFF. The DNA sequence is as follows: TGTGCCAGTAGTAGAGGGGGCGTCGGGAACACTGAAGCTTTCTTT.